This TCR beta chain was recovered during a study of cytomegalovirus exposure and HLA in healthy donors. The method was immunoSEQ multiplex PCR; TCRdb's version includes in-frame clones alone and lacks a portion of them. The sample lists some 170,000 clones; about 86% were seen once. The V end was cut by 5 bases, the J end by 8 bases, with 10 bases between. The CDR3 is 13 residues long. CDR1 is MNHEY and CDR2 is SVGAGI in the germline V gene. This clonotype originated in a woman younger than 45 in good health and CMV-seronegative. The V call is TRBV6-5, the J call TRBJ1-6; perhaps TRBD1 as D (5 bases). The specimen sequenced was PBMCs. CDR3 nucleotide sequence: TGTGCCAGCAGTCACCGGGACTATTCACCCCTCCACTTT. It yields the protein CASSHRDYSPLHF.